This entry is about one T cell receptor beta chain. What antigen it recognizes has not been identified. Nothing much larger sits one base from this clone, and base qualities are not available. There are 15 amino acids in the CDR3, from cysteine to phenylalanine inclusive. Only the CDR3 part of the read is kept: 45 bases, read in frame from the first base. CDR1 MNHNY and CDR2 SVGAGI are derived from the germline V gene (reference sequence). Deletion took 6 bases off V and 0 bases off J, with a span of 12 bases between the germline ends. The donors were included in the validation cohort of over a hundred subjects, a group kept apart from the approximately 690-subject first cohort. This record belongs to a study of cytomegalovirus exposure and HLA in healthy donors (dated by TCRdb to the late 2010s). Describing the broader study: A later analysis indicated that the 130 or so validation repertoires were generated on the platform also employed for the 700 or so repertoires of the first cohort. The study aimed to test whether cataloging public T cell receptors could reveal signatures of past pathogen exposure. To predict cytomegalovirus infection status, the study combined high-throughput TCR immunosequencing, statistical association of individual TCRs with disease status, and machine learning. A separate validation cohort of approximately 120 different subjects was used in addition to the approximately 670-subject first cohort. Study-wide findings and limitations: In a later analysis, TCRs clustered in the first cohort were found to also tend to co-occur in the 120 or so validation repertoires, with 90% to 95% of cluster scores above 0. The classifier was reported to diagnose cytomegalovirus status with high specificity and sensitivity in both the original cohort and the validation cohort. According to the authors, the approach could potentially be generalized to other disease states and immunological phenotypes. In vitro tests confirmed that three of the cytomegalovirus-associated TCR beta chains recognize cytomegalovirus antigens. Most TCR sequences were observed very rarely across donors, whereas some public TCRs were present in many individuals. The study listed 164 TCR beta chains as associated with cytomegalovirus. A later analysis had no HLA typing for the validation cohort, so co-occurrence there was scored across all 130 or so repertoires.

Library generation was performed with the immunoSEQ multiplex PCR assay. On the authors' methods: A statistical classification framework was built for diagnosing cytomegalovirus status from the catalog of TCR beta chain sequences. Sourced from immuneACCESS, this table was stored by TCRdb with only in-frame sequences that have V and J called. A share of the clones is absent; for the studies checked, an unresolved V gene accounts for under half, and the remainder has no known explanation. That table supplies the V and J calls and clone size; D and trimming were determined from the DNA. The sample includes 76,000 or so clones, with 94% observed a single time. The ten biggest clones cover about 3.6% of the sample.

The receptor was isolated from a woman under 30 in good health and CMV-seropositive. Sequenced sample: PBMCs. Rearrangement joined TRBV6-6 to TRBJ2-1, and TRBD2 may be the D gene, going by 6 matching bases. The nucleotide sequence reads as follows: TGTGCCAGCAGGCGGGACTCGAGCTCCTACAATGAGCAGTTCTTC. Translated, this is CASRRDSSSYNEQFF.